This T cell receptor beta chain was obtained from a study of T cell responses to AZD1222 COVID-19 vaccine. Assay used: immunoSEQ multiplex PCR; TCRdb lists only in-frame clones, some missing. The top ten clones hold 5.3% of a sample with tens of thousands of clones, roughly 90% of them seen once. V lost 5 bases and J 14 bases, leaving 16 bases between the germline ends. The CDR3 consists of 12 residues. This specimen consisted of peripheral blood, obtained 28 days after the second AZD1222 dose. This chain connects TRBV12-3 or TRBV12-4 to TRBJ2-4, with D possibly matching TRBD1 (6 bases). The source is an adult who received the AZD1222 COVID-19 vaccine. The CDR3 DNA reads TGTGCCAGCAGTCAAACCAACAGGGTGAAGTACTTC. This sequence encodes CASSQTNRVKYF.